The next 11 T cell receptor beta chains were all read from a single sample in a study of response to subunit inactivated influenza vaccine. MiXCR, applied by TCRdb to the RT-PCR reads, yields one record per CDR3 protein. This sample has roughly 700,000 distinct CDR3 sequences, with about 15% found just once. This specimen consisted of PBMCs from blood, obtained 14 to 15 days before vaccination. Receptors originate from a man between 50 and 59 years old who received an inactivated influenza vaccine.

The V call is TRBV5-1, the J call TRBJ2-3; D possibly matches TRBD1 or TRBD2 (5 bases each). Germline values: CDR1 SGHRS, CDR2 YFSETQ. The CDR3 length is 14 residues. V lost 3 bases to trimming and J lost 2 bases, with 10 bases between them. CDR3 protein: CASSSVGTTDTQYF. The CDR3 DNA reads as TGCGCCAGCAGCTCCGTGGGGACCACAGATACGCAGTATTTT.

This clonotype was counted a few times. V gene TRBV5-1 combines with J gene TRBJ2-6; unclear D gene. The CDR3 contains 18 residues. Germline V gene data show CDR1 as SGHRS and CDR2 as YFSETQ. With 0 bases removed from V and 0 bases from J, the gap between germline ends came to 13 bases. Here the CDR3 reads CASSLDLITLSGANVLTF. The DNA of the CDR3 is TGCGCCAGCAGCTTGGATCTGATAACCCTCTCTGGGGCCAACGTCCTGACTTTC.

The chain uses TRBV7-8 and TRBJ2-5; D is unclear. V was clipped by 2 bases and J by 1 base, with 11 bases between them. Germline assignment: CDR1 SGHVS and CDR2 FQNEAQ. CDR3 length equals 15 residues. This CDR3 is CASSLTIKRQETQYF. Written as DNA, the CDR3 is TGTGCCAGCAGCTTAACGATCAAGCGCCAAGAGACCCAGTACTTC.

In its sample, this clonotype was seen a few times. The rearrangement links TRBV5-6 to TRBJ1-2; D is unresolved. V was shortened by 0 bases and J by 2 bases, with 14 bases between the two germline ends. The germline V gene has CDR1 SGHDT and CDR2 YYEEEE. The CDR3 spans 16 residues. CDR3 in DNA: TGTGCCAGCAGCTTGGTAGTTAAGGGATTCAACTATGGCTACACCTTC. This translates into CASSLVVKGFNYGYTF.

The gene calls are TRBV18 and TRBJ2-5; a weak D match, TRBD1 (6 bases). Trimming pared 0 bases from V and 2 bases from J, leaving 16 bases between. Germline assignment: CDR1 KGHSH and CDR2 LQKENI. This CDR3 spans 17 amino acids. The CDR3 spells CASSPPSQGRGQETQYF. As DNA, the CDR3 is TGTGCCAGCTCACCACCGTCCCAAGGCAGGGGACAAGAGACCCAGTACTTC.

To note about this clonotype: Being one base from a much bigger clone, this may be a read error. The CDR3 DNA reads as TGTGCCAGCAGTCCGGACAGCAATGAGCGGTTCTTC. It encodes CASSPDSNERFF. The chain has TRBV6-5 and TRBJ2-1, with a tentative D call TRBD1 (6 bases). The length of the CDR3 is 12 residues. Germline CDR1 is MNHEY and CDR2 is SVGAGI.

J is TRBJ2-4 and V is TRBV12-3 or TRBV12-4, with 8 bases matching TRBD2. The CDR3 extends over 14 amino acids. V shed 6 bases, J shed 1 base, and the junction held 2 bases outside the gene matches. The CDR3 spells CASRVAGAKNIQYF. As DNA, the CDR3 is TGTGCCAGCAGGGTAGCGGGGGCCAAAAACATTCAGTACTTC.

This clonotype was detected only a few times. V usage is TRBV5-6 and J usage is TRBJ1-2; D is undetermined. CDR1 and CDR2 (germline): SGHDT, YYEEEE. The V and J ends lost 5 bases and 0 bases respectively, with 17 bases between them. This CDR3 contains 16 residues. The CDR3 is CASSPSGRPTNYGYTF. In nucleotides, the CDR3 is TGTGCCAGCAGTCCCTCCGGGAGACCAACTAACTATGGCTACACCTTC.

This clonotype was observed a few times. The chain joins TRBV6-1 to TRBJ2-1; TRBD2 aligns across 7 bases. After removal of 9 bases from V and 3 bases from J, the junction contained 17 bases not matched to a gene. The CDR3 length is 17 residues. Germline V gene sequence: CDR1 MNHNS, CDR2 SASEGT. CDR3 DNA: TGTGCCAGTCATAGGAACCTCCCTAGCGGCAGCTACAATGAGCAGTTCTTC. This gives the protein CASHRNLPSGSYNEQFF.

Here the CDR3 reads CASSPPANVLTF. As DNA, the CDR3 is TGTGCCAGCAGCCCCCCGGCCAACGTCCTGACTTTC. This chain joins TRBV7-2 and TRBJ2-6; no reliable D call. CDR3 size: 12 residues. V lost 5 bases and J lost 6, with 5 bases in between. The V gene's germline CDR1 is SGHTA and CDR2 FQGNSA.

The J gene is TRBJ1-1, the V gene TRBV3-1, with D unresolved. Germline V gene lookup returns CDR1 LGHDT and CDR2 YNNKEL (reference sequence). Trimming cost V 0 bases and J 1 base, with 12 bases left between them. The length of the CDR3 is 16 residues. The CDR3 DNA reads as TGTGCCAGCAGCCAAGATTTTATGACGGCGAACACTGAAGCTTTCTTT. Translated, it gives CASSQDFMTANTEAFF.